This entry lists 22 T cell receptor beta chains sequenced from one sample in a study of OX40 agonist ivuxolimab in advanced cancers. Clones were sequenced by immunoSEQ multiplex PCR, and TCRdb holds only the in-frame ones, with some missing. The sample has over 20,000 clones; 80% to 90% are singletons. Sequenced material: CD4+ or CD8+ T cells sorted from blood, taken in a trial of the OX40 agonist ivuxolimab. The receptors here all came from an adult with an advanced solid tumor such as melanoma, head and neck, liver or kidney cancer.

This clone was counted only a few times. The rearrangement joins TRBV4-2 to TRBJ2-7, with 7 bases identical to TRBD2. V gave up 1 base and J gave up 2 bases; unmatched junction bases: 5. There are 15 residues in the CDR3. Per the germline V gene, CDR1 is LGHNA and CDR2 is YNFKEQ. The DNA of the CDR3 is TGTGCCAGCAGCCAAGTTGAGCGGGAAGCCTACGAGCAGTACTTC. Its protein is CASSQVEREAYEQYF.

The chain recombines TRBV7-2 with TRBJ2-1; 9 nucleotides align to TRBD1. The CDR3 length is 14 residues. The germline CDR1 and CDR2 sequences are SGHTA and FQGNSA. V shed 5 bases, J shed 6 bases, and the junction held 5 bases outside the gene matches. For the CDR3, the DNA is TGTGCCAGCAGCGCAGGGACAGGGTCCAATGAGCAGTTCTTC. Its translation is CASSAGTGSNEQFF. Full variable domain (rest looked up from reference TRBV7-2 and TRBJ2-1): GAGVSQSPSNKVTEKGKDVELRCDPISGHTALYWYRQSLGQGLEFLIYFQGNSAPDKSGLPSDRFSAERTGGSVSTLTIQRTQQEDSAVYLCASSAGTGSNEQFFGPGTRLTVL.

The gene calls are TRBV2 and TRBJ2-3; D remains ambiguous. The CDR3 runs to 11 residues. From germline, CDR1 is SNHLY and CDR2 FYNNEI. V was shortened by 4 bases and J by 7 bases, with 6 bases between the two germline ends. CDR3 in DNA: TGTGCCAGCAGTGTAGGGAATACGCAGTATTTT. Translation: CASSVGNTQYF.

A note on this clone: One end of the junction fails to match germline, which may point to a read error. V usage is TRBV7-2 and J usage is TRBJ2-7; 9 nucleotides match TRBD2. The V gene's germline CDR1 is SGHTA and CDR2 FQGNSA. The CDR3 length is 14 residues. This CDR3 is CASSLAGPAYEQYF. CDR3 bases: TGTGCCAGCAGCCTAGCGGGACCCGCCTACGAGCAGTACTTC.

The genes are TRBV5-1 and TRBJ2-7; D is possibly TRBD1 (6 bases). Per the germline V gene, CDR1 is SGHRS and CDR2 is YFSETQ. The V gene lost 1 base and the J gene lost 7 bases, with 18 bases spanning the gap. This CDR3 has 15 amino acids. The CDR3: CASSLFGAGEREQYF. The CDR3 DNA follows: TGCGCCAGCAGCTTGTTCGGGGCAGGGGAGAGGGAGCAGTACTTC. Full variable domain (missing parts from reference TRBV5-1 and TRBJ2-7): KAGVTQTPRYLIKTRGQQVTLSCSPISGHRSVSWYQQTPGQGLQFLFEYFSETQRNKGNFPGRFSGRQFSNSRSEMNVSTLELGDSALYLCASSLFGAGEREQYFGPGTRLTVT.

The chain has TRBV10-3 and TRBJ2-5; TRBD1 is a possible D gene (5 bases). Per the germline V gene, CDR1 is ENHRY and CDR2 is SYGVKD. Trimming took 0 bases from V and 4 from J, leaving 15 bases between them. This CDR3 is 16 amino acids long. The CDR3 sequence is CAISESGWGTGETQYF. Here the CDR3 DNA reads TGTGCCATCAGTGAGTCAGGGTGGGGTACAGGAGAGACCCAGTACTTC.

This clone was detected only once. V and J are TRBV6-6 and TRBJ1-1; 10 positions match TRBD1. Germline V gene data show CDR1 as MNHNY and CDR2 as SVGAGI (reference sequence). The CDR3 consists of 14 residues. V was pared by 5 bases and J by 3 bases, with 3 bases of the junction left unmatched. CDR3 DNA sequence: TGTGCCAGCAGTAGCGGACAGGGGGACACTGAAGCTTTCTTT. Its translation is CASSSGQGDTEAFF.

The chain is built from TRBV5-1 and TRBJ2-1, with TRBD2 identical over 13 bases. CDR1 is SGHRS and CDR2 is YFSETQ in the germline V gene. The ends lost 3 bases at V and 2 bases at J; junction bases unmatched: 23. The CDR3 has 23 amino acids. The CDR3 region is CASSSQSPKSGTSGKVTYNEQFF. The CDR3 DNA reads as TGCGCCAGCAGCTCCCAATCTCCGAAATCCGGGACTAGCGGGAAAGTGACCTACAATGAGCAGTTCTTC.

This chain's CDR3 is CASSSLGAGNEKLFF. The CDR3 DNA sequence: TGTGCCAGCTCTTCCCTGGGGGCTGGTAATGAAAAACTGTTTTTT. The rearrangement links TRBV18 to TRBJ1-4, with D possibly TRBD1 on 6 matching bases. V lost 6 bases, J lost 4 bases, and 15 bases lay in between. The CDR3 is 15 residues long. Germline assignment: CDR1 KGHSH and CDR2 LQKENI.

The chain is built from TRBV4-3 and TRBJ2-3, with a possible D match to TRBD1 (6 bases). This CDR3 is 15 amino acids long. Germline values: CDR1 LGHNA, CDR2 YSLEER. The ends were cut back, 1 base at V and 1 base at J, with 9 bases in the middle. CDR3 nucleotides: TGCGCCAGCAGCCAAGTGGGGGCAGGCACAGATACGCAGTATTTT. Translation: CASSQVGAGTDTQYF.

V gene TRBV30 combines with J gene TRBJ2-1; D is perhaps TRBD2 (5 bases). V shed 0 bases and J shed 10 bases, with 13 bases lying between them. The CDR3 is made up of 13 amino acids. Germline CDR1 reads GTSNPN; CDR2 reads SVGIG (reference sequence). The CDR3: CAWSVQRADEQFF. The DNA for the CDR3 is TGTGCCTGGAGTGTACAACGAGCGGACGAGCAGTTCTTC.

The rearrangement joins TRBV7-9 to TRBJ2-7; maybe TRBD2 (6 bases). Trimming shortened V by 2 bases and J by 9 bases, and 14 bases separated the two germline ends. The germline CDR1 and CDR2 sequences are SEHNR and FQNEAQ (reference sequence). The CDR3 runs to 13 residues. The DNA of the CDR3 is TGTGCCAGCAGCTTATTAGGCGGAGGGTGGCAGTACTTC. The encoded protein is CASSLLGGGWQYF.

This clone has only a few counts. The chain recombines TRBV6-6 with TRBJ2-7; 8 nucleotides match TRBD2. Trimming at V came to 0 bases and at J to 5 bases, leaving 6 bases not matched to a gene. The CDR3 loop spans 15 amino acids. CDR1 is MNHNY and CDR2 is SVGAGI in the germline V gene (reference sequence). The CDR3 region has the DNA TGTGCCAGCAGTTACTCCCTTCAGCGGGAGCACGAGCAGTACTTC. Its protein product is CASSYSLQREHEQYF.

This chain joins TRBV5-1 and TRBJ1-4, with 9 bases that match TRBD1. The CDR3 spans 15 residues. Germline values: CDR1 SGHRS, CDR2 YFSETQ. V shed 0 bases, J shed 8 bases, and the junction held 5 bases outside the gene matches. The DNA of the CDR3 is TGCGCCAGCAGCTTGGGGGACAGGGATATCGAAAAACTGTTTTTT. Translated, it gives CASSLGDRDIEKLFF.

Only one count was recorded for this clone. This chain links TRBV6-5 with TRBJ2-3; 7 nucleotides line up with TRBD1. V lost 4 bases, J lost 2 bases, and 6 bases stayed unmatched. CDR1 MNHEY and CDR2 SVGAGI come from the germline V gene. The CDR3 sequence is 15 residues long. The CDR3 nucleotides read TGTGCCAGCAGTTCCAGAGGACAGGACACAGATACGCAGTATTTT. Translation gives CASSSRGQDTDTQYF.

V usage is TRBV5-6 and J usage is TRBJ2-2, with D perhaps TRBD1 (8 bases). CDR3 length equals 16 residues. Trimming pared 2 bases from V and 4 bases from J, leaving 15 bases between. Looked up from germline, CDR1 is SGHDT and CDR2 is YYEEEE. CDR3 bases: TGTGCCAGCAGCTTTCGACAGGGGAGGGCCACCGGGGAGCTGTTTTTT. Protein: CASSFRQGRATGELFF.

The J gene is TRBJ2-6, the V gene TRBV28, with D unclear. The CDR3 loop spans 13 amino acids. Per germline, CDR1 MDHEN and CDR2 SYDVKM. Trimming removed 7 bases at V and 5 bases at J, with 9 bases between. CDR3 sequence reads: CASTQSRANVLTF. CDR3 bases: TGTGCCAGCACACAAAGTCGGGCCAACGTCCTGACTTTC.

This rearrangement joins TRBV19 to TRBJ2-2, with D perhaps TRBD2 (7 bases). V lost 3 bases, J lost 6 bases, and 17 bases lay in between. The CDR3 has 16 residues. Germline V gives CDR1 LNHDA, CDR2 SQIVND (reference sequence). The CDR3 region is CASSIGGAGAAGELFF. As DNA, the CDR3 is TGTGCCAGTAGTATTGGGGGGGCGGGGGCCGCCGGGGAGCTGTTTTTT.

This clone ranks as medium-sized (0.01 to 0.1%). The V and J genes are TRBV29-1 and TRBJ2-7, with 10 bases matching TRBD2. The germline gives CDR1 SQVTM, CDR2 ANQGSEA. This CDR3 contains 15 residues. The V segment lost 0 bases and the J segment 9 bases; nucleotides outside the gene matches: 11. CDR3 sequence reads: CSVEDLSLAGVRQYF. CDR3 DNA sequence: TGCAGCGTTGAAGATCTATCCCTAGCGGGAGTTAGGCAGTACTTC.

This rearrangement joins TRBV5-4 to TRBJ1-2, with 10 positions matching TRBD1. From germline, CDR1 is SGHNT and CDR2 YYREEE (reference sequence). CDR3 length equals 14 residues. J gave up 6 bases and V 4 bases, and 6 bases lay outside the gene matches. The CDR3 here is CASSGGGTGDGYTF. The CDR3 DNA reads TGTGCCAGCAGCGGAGGAGGGACAGGGGATGGCTACACCTTC.

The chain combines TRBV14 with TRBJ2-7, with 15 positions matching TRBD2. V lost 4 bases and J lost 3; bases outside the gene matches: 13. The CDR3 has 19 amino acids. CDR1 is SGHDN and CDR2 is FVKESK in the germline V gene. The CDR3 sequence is CASSPHLGLAGGLHYEQYF. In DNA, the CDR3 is TGTGCCAGCAGCCCCCACCTGGGACTAGCGGGGGGCCTCCACTACGAGCAGTACTTC.

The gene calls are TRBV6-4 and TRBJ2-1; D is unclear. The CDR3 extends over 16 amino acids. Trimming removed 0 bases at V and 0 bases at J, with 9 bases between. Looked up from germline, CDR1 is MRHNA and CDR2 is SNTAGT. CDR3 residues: CASSDSNTFSYNEQFF. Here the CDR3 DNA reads TGTGCCAGCAGTGACTCGAACACCTTCTCCTACAATGAGCAGTTCTTC.